This T cell receptor (beta chain) was captured by sequencing in a study of beta chain features in type 1 diabetes. Study observations and caveats: TCRB CDR3 length was moderately but significantly reduced in all four CD4+ subsets of Type 1 diabetes patients. VDJ junctions in type 1 diabetes patients carried more deletions and fewer insertions.

Germline CDR1 MDHEN, CDR2 SYDVKM. The CDR3 consists of 15 residues. V lost 3 bases, J lost 1 base, and 12 bases lay in between. A word on this clone: Its antigen is not known.

All of the isolated RNA was reverse transcribed, so expressed TCRB transcripts were sequenced. Sequencing used immunoSEQ multiplex PCR; TCRdb keeps in-frame clones, though not all of them. The data show about 650,000 clones, roughly 12% seen once. Staining for CD45RO/CCR7/CD25/CD127/CD95/CD27 allowed sorting of CD4+ naive, central memory, regulatory and stem cell-like memory cells. The TCR was taken from a man in his thirties or forties with type 1 diabetes. The sequenced sample was naive CD4+ T cells from blood. This chain links TRBV28 with TRBJ2-5; a weak D match, TRBD1 (6 bases). CDR3: CASSLTWTAQETQYF. The CDR3 DNA sequence: TGTGCCAGCAGTTTGACCTGGACAGCCCAAGAGACCCAGTACTTC.